What follows is one T cell receptor beta chain and its context. Its antigen is undetermined. The record originates from a study of shared clonotypes between healthy human individuals. Findings and caveats of the study: Clonotype sharing among donors, it was expected, would be affected by sequencing depth.

Some clones are missing from TCRdb's copy, which holds only in-frame ones; the method was immunoSEQ multiplex PCR. The sample lists hundreds of thousands of clones, more than 60% occurring once. Germline lookup yields CDR1 SGHTA and CDR2 FQGNSA. The CDR3 is 15 amino acids. V lost 1 base, J lost 0 bases, and 4 bases lay in between. This sequence was found in a man younger than 40 in good health. Input material: memory CD4+ T cells sorted from blood. Noted subset: CD45RA-negative fraction. The chain is built from TRBV7-2 and TRBJ2-6; the D is unclear. The CDR3 reads CASSLVSSGANVLTF. The CDR3 DNA follows: TGTGCCAGCAGCTTAGTCAGCTCTGGGGCCAACGTCCTGACTTTC.